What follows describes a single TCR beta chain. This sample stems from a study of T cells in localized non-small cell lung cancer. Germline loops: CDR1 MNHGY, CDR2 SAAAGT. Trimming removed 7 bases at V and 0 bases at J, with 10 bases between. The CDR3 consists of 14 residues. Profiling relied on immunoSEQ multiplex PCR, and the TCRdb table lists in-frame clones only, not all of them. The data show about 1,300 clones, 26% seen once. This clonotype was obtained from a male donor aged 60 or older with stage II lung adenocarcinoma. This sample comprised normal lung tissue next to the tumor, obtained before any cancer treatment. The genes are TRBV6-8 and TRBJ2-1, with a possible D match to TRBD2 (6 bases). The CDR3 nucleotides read TGTGCCAGCAAGGAGGGACCCTCCTACAATGAGCAGTTCTTC. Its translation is CASKEGPSYNEQFF.